This T cell receptor (beta chain) appears in the sequencing data of a study of regulatory T cells in long-lasting Graves disease. Study-level results: The persistent group shared 2,741 public clonotypes, more than the roughly 970 shared by new patients.

Stated time point: newly diagnosed GD, antithyroid drugs for less than 3 months. From PBMCs, RNA was extracted and then used to make the TCR library. TCR beta libraries were built with iRepertoire HTBI primers and Arm-PCR of CDR3 regions. TCRdb used MiXCR to reprocess the multiplex PCR reads, holding one entry per CDR3 protein. The sample has about 430,000 distinct CDR3 sequences; over 12% are singletons. The V end was cut by 3 bases, the J end by 7 bases, with 6 bases between. This CDR3 spans 12 amino acids. Germline-derived CDR1 and CDR2 are LNHDA and SQIVND (reference sequence). This clonotype was recorded many times. Its antigen remains unidentified. These data were also reused for a study on T cells in Graves' hyperthyroidism and ophthalmopathy. That study reports: A set of HTBI primers served as the primers for a first-round RT-PCR of the TCR CDR3. Separation of ophthalmopathy from stable hyperthyroidism was achieved by a 13 V-J model.

The receptor was isolated from a middle-aged woman with Graves disease. Sequenced here: peripheral blood mononuclear cells (PBMCs), sampled at new diagnosis, from a patient treated with antithyroid drugs. V gene TRBV19 combines with J gene TRBJ2-2; weak D call: TRBD2 (5 bases). The CDR3, as DNA: TGTGCCAGTAGTATCCGGGGCGGGGAGCTGTTTTTT. Protein product: CASSIRGGELFF.